Listed below are T cell receptor beta chains from one sample, sequenced in a study of TIL therapy for anti-PD-1-resistant metastatic lung cancer. Sequencing used immunoSEQ multiplex PCR; TCRdb keeps in-frame clones, though not all of them. The sample has some 13,000 clones; about three fifths are singletons. The sequencing here drew on tumor tissue, taken at baseline. The source of these receptors is a woman between 25 and 80 years old with non-small cell lung cancer. Both conserved end residues are part of each CDR3. A D gene is named only where the DNA matches it firmly. Clone size, where shown, is once, few, many, or a class for clones that have expanded.

d_gene	abundance	v_gene	j_gene	CDR3nt	CDR3aa
TRBD1	few	TRBV19	TRBJ2-7	TGTGCCAGTAGTATTGGACAGGTTCACTACGAGCAGTACTTC	CASSIGQVHYEQYF
.	.	TRBV5-6	TRBJ1-1	TGTGCCAGCAGCTTCCAGGGCCAGGGCACTGAAGCTTTCTTT	CASSFQGQGTEAFF
TRBD1	.	TRBV10-3	TRBJ2-2	TGTGCCATCAGCGGACAGGGTACGGGGGAGCTGTTTTTT	CAISGQGTGELFF
TRBD2	.	TRBV6-1	TRBJ2-3	TGTGCCAGCAGTCAAGAACCGGGGACTAGCGACACAGATACGCAGTATTTT	CASSQEPGTSDTDTQYF
.	.	TRBV28	TRBJ2-7	TGTGCCAGCAGTTTATCCGGGACACAACACTACGAGCAGTACTTC	CASSLSGTQHYEQYF
.	.	TRBV2	TRBJ2-7	TGTGCCGGGAAGGATCCGGGACTTACCTACGAGCAGTACTTC	CAGKDPGLTYEQYF
TRBD1	.	TRBV5-4	TRBJ2-5	TGTGCCAGCAGCCAACCGAACACAGGACAGGGAGAGACCCAGTACTTC	CASSQPNTGQGETQYF
.	.	TRBV6-6	TRBJ2-7	TGTGCCAGCAGTTACCCTAAGGACACCTACGAGCAGTACTTC	CASSYPKDTYEQYF
.	few	TRBV4-2	TRBJ2-1	TGTGCCAGCAGCCAAGTCTACAATGAGCAGTTCTTC	CASSQVYNEQFF
.	.	TRBV19	TRBJ1-5	TGTGCCAGTAAGACCCTGGGAGGGCTTCAGCCCCAGCATTTT	CASKTLGGLQPQHF
.	few	TRBV15	TRBJ2-7	TGTGCCACCAGCACAGGCCACGAGCAGTACTTC	CATSTGHEQYF
.	.	TRBV7-2	TRBJ2-7	TGTGCCAGCAGCTTCCCCCCCTCAGGGACCAGGGACGAGCAGTACTTC	CASSFPPSGTRDEQYF
.	.	TRBV18	TRBJ2-2	TGTGCCAGCTCACCTAAAAACACCGGGGAGCTGTTTTTT	CASSPKNTGELFF
.	.	TRBV18	TRBJ1-2	TGTGCCAGCTCACCGCCCGGGGACGGCTACACCTTC	CASSPPGDGYTF
.	.	TRBV18	TRBJ1-1	TGTGCCAGCTCACCCGTCTCGAGTACAGGTGCGTTCCCTGAACGAGCTTTCTTT	CASSPVSSTGAFPERAFF
TRBD1	.	TRBV14	TRBJ2-1	TGTGCCAGCAGCCCCCCAACAGGGGCAGTTTACAATGAGCAGTTCTTC	CASSPPTGAVYNEQFF
.	.	TRBV5-3	TRBJ2-5	TGTGCCAGAAGCTTGGGGGAGTGCAAAGAGACCCAGTACTTC	CARSLGECKETQYF
.	large	TRBV28	TRBJ2-7	TGTGCCAGCAGTTTGGTCCCACAGGGGAGGGACTACGAGCAGTACTTC	CASSLVPQGRDYEQYF
.	.	TRBV9	TRBJ1-4	TGTGCCAGCAGCGTAGGGGCAGGTGCCGAAAAACTGTTTTTT	CASSVGAGAEKLFF
.	.	TRBV2	TRBJ2-3	TGTGCCAGCAGTGAAGGGGATACGCAGTATTTT	CASSEGDTQYF
TRBD1	.	TRBV6-5	TRBJ1-5	TGTGCCAGCAGGTCCGGGACAGGGAGCAATCAGCCCCAGCATTTT	CASRSGTGSNQPQHF
.	.	TRBV7-9	TRBJ1-6	TGTGCCAGCAGCTTAGAGGCCGGGCCCCTCCACTTT	CASSLEAGPLHF
.	.	TRBV28	TRBJ2-2	TGTGCCAGCAACCCACTAGTTGTGGGCGGGGAGCTGTTTTTT	CASNPLVVGGELFF
.	few	TRBV7-6	TRBJ1-1	TGTGCCAGCAGTCTGACAGGGAACACTGAAGCTTTCTTT	CASSLTGNTEAFF
.	few	TRBV28	TRBJ1-5	TGTGCCACCCGCGGGGGTAGCAATCAGCCCCAGCATTTT	CATRGGSNQPQHF
TRBD1	.	TRBV4-1	TRBJ2-7	TGCGCCAGCAGCCAAGCCGGGACAGGTGCATCCTACGAGCAGTACTTC	CASSQAGTGASYEQYF
TRBD2	.	TRBV10-3	TRBJ2-3	TGTGCCATCACCTTGGGACTAGCGGGGGGAAGAGATACGCAGTATTTT	CAITLGLAGGRDTQYF
.	.	TRBV7-3	TRBJ2-3	TGTGCCAGCAGCCCGGGACGGTCCGTTGATACGCAGTATTTT	CASSPGRSVDTQYF
TRBD1	few	TRBV5-1	TRBJ1-2	TGCGCCAGCAGCGGACAGGGGGACTATGGCTACACCTTC	CASSGQGDYGYTF
.	.	TRBV18	TRBJ1-4	TGTGCCAGCTCAGGAGGGACCGCAACTAGTGAAAAACTGTTTTTT	CASSGGTATSEKLFF
.	.	TRBV6-1	TRBJ1-1	TGTGCCAGCAGCGAGGGACTCCTTAACACTGAAGCTTTCTTT	CASSEGLLNTEAFF
TRBD1	.	TRBV2	TRBJ1-2	TGTGCCAGCGGGGGGGACAGGCCAGCTAGTGGCTACACCTTC	CASGGDRPASGYTF
.	few	TRBV19	TRBJ1-6	TGTGCCAGTAGTATCCAGGGACTGCATAATTCACCCCTCCACTTT	CASSIQGLHNSPLHF
.	few	TRBV28	TRBJ2-2	TGTGCCAGCAGCAGACAGTCGAACACCGGGGAGCTGTTTTTT	CASSRQSNTGELFF
TRBD2	.	TRBV10-3	TRBJ2-1	TGTGCCATCAGGGAGACTAGCGGGGGCCGGGCCTACAATGAGCAGTTCTTC	CAIRETSGGRAYNEQFF
TRBD2	.	TRBV19	TRBJ2-2	TGTGCCAGTTGCGGGAGAAGAGGGGCCGGGGAGCTGTTTTTT	CASCGRRGAGELFF
TRBD1	.	TRBV15	TRBJ1-3	TGTGCCACCAGCCTGGGACAGGGCAGATTCTCTGGAAACACCATATATTTT	CATSLGQGRFSGNTIYF
.	.	TRBV6-5	TRBJ2-5	TGTGCCAGCATCTCTCAGGGCGCAGAGACCCAGTACTTC	CASISQGAETQYF
TRBD2	.	TRBV7-2	TRBJ2-1	TGTGCCAGCAGCTTAATACTAGCGGGAGGGCCGGGACAGTTCTTC	CASSLILAGGPGQFF
.	.	TRBV6-1	TRBJ1-5	TGTGCCAGCAGTGAAGAGTCCCCCCAGCATTTT	CASSEESPQHF
TRBD1	.	TRBV2	TRBJ1-2	TGTGCCAGCAGGGAGACAGGGACAGTCAGCGGTGGCTACACCTTC	CASRETGTVSGGYTF
TRBD2	.	TRBV5-5	TRBJ2-5	TGTGCCAGCAGCTTGATCGCTAGCGGCATGTACCAAGAGACCCAGTACTTC	CASSLIASGMYQETQYF
TRBD2	once	TRBV5-4	TRBJ2-5	TGTGCCAGCAGCTTGTGGCTAGCGGGAGAAGAGACCCAGTACTTC	CASSLWLAGEETQYF
TRBD2	.	TRBV5-4	TRBJ2-1	TGTGCCAGCAGCGAGGGGACTAACTACAATGAGCAGTTCTTC	CASSEGTNYNEQFF
.	.	TRBV28	TRBJ2-2	TGTGCCAGCAGTGGGCTCCCTAGTCTATCGAACACCGGGGAGCTGTTTTTT	CASSGLPSLSNTGELFF
TRBD1	.	TRBV28	TRBJ1-6	TGTGCCAGCGGTAGGACAGGGAATTCACCCCTCCACTTT	CASGRTGNSPLHF
.	.	TRBV5-1	TRBJ2-1	TGCGCCAGCAGTAACTACGGGAATGAGCAGTTCTTC	CASSNYGNEQFF
TRBD2	few	TRBV9	TRBJ2-7	TGTGCCAGCAGCGCCTTACTAGCGGGAGACGAGCAGTACTTC	CASSALLAGDEQYF
TRBD1	few	TRBV7-2	TRBJ1-5	TGTGCCAGCAACCGACAGGGCGAGCCCCAGCATTTT	CASNRQGEPQHF
.	.	TRBV7-8	TRBJ1-1	TGTGCCAGCAGCTTAGAAATGAACACTGAAGCTTTCTTT	CASSLEMNTEAFF
TRBD1	.	TRBV18	TRBJ1-3	TGTGCCAGCTCATCAACCGGACAGGCGTCTGGAAACACCATATATTTT	CASSSTGQASGNTIYF
.	.	TRBV5-4	TRBJ2-2	TGTGCCAGCAGCTTGCAGGGACCCGGGGAGCTGTTTTTT	CASSLQGPGELFF
.	few	TRBV27	TRBJ1-1	TGTGCCAGCAGTTTAAGTAGCGGGGCGGCAGCTTTCTTT	CASSLSSGAAAFF
TRBD1	.	TRBV7-9	TRBJ1-5	TGTGCCAGCAGTCGGGACAGGGCCAATCAGCCCCAGCATTTT	CASSRDRANQPQHF
.	.	TRBV28	TRBJ1-3	TGTGCCAGCAGTTCCCTTGACGGAGCTGGAAACACCATATATTTT	CASSSLDGAGNTIYF
TRBD1	.	TRBV2	TRBJ1-5	TGTGCCAGCAGTGAGGGACAGGGTTCCCAGCCCCAGCATTTT	CASSEGQGSQPQHF
.	medium-sized	TRBV2	TRBJ1-3	TGTGCCAGCAGCGCCGACAGATTCTCTGGAAACACCATATATTTT	CASSADRFSGNTIYF